The rows below give T cell receptor beta chains drawn from one sample of a study of shared clonotypes between healthy human individuals. TCRdb's copy holds only in-frame clones and misses some; the assay was immunoSEQ multiplex PCR. Of roughly 680,000 clones in the sample, approximately 77% were seen once. Sequencing was carried out using memory CD4+ T cells sorted from blood. These receptors were obtained from a woman aged 25 to 45 in good health. The CDR3 runs from the conserved cysteine through the conserved F or W. A D gene is named only where the DNA matches it firmly. The listing skips clone size in some rows; elsewhere it reads once, few, many or a size class.

V gene: TRBV2
J gene: TRBJ2-7
D gene: NA
clone size: NA
CDR3 protein: CASREAYPVQYF
CDR3 DNA: TGTGCCAGCAGGGAGGCCTACCCCGTGCAGTACTTC

V gene: TRBV28
J gene: TRBJ1-2
D gene: NA
clone size: NA
CDR3 protein: CASSSHRQGWNYGYTF
CDR3 DNA: TGTGCCAGCAGTTCCCACCGGCAGGGGTGGAACTATGGCTACACCTTC

V gene: TRBV28
J gene: TRBJ2-1
D gene: NA
clone size: once
CDR3 protein: CASTMGGGEQFF
CDR3 DNA: TGTGCCAGCACCATGGGTGGGGGTGAGCAGTTCTTC

V gene: TRBV10-3
J gene: TRBJ2-7
D gene: TRBD2
clone size: many
CDR3 protein: CATGLAGEGEQYF
CDR3 DNA: TGTGCCACCGGACTAGCGGGAGAAGGCGAGCAGTACTTC

V gene: TRBV11-2
J gene: TRBJ2-7
D gene: NA
clone size: NA
CDR3 protein: CASSLVMDSYEQYF
CDR3 DNA: TGTGCCAGCAGCTTAGTAATGGATTCCTACGAGCAGTACTTC

V gene: TRBV6-6
J gene: TRBJ2-6
D gene: TRBD1
clone size: NA
CDR3 protein: CASRRTGRSGANVLTF
CDR3 DNA: TGTGCCAGCAGAAGGACAGGGCGTTCTGGGGCCAACGTCCTGACTTTC

V gene: TRBV5-1
J gene: TRBJ1-1
D gene: TRBD1
clone size: NA
CDR3 protein: CASSFQGAQTEAFF
CDR3 DNA: TGCGCCAGCAGCTTTCAGGGGGCTCAAACTGAAGCTTTCTTT

V gene: TRBV19
J gene: TRBJ1-2
D gene: TRBD1
clone size: NA
CDR3 protein: CASSSVDRNVNYGYTF
CDR3 DNA: TGTGCCAGTAGTTCCGTGGACAGGAACGTTAACTATGGCTACACCTTC

V gene: TRBV6-1
J gene: TRBJ1-1
D gene: TRBD1
clone size: few
CDR3 protein: CASILDRVKTEAFF
CDR3 DNA: TGTGCCAGCATTCTAGACAGGGTGAAGACTGAAGCTTTCTTT

V gene: TRBV28
J gene: TRBJ2-7
D gene: NA
clone size: NA
CDR3 protein: CASRPGTASGVSEQYF
CDR3 DNA: TGTGCCAGCAGACCTGGGACTGCCAGTGGCGTCTCCGAGCAGTACTTC

V gene: TRBV2
J gene: TRBJ2-7
D gene: TRBD1
clone size: NA
CDR3 protein: CASRQDRGNEQYF
CDR3 DNA: TGTGCCAGCAGGCAGGACAGGGGTAACGAGCAGTACTTC

V gene: TRBV14
J gene: TRBJ1-4
D gene: NA
clone size: NA
CDR3 protein: CASSQRAGSNEKLFF
CDR3 DNA: TGTGCCAGCAGCCAAAGGGCAGGGAGTAATGAAAAACTGTTTTTT

V gene: TRBV19
J gene: TRBJ2-1
D gene: TRBD2
clone size: NA
CDR3 protein: CATLRTSDYNEQFF
CDR3 DNA: TGTGCCACCCTACGGACTAGCGACTACAATGAGCAGTTCTTC

V gene: TRBV5-4
J gene: TRBJ2-4
D gene: TRBD1
clone size: NA
CDR3 protein: CASSGPGQNIQYF
CDR3 DNA: TGTGCCAGCAGCGGGCCGGGACAGAACATTCAGTACTTC

V gene: TRBV6-1
J gene: TRBJ2-1
D gene: TRBD2
clone size: few
CDR3 protein: CASSPGTMRPNEQFF
CDR3 DNA: TGTGCCAGCAGTCCCGGGACTATGCGGCCGAATGAGCAGTTCTTC

V gene: TRBV7-8
J gene: TRBJ2-2
D gene: TRBD2
clone size: many
CDR3 protein: CASSLDSGGPSTGELFF
CDR3 DNA: TGTGCCAGCAGCTTAGACTCGGGAGGGCCGAGTACCGGGGAGCTGTTTTTT

V gene: TRBV5-6
J gene: TRBJ2-7
D gene: NA
clone size: NA
CDR3 protein: CASSRGGQLTYEQYF
CDR3 DNA: TGTGCCAGCAGCAGGGGGGGACAGCTAACCTACGAGCAGTACTTC

V gene: TRBV14
J gene: TRBJ2-7
D gene: NA
clone size: NA
CDR3 protein: CASSQWGGPYEQYF
CDR3 DNA: TGTGCCAGCAGCCAATGGGGGGGGCCATACGAGCAGTACTTC

V gene: TRBV5-1
J gene: TRBJ2-1
D gene: TRBD1
clone size: NA
CDR3 protein: CASSAPGQVTYNEQFF
CDR3 DNA: TGCGCCAGCAGCGCCCCGGGACAGGTTACCTACAATGAGCAGTTCTTC

V gene: TRBV6-6
J gene: TRBJ2-5
D gene: NA
clone size: NA
CDR3 protein: CASSPSTGEETQYF
CDR3 DNA: TGTGCCAGCAGTCCGTCGACAGGAGAAGAGACCCAGTACTTC

V gene: TRBV28
J gene: TRBJ2-7
D gene: NA
clone size: NA
CDR3 protein: CASSFPNSRPTNEQYF
CDR3 DNA: TGTGCCAGCAGTTTCCCCAACAGTAGGCCCACTAACGAGCAGTACTTC

V gene: TRBV19
J gene: TRBJ1-2
D gene: NA
clone size: NA
CDR3 protein: CASSIGQVVHGYTF
CDR3 DNA: TGTGCCAGTAGTATAGGGCAGGTCGTCCATGGCTACACCTTC

V gene: TRBV18
J gene: TRBJ2-7
D gene: NA
clone size: NA
CDR3 protein: CASSPSPYEQYF
CDR3 DNA: TGTGCCAGCTCACCCAGTCCCTACGAGCAGTACTTC

V gene: TRBV5-1
J gene: TRBJ2-5
D gene: NA
clone size: NA
CDR3 protein: CASSQDWVGTQYF
CDR3 DNA: TGCGCCAGCAGCCAGGACTGGGTCGGGACCCAGTACTTC

V gene: TRBV5-4
J gene: TRBJ1-2
D gene: TRBD1
clone size: NA
CDR3 protein: CASSPGTGGRYGYTF
CDR3 DNA: TGTGCCAGCAGCCCTGGGACAGGGGGTCGCTATGGCTACACCTTC

V gene: TRBV6-5
J gene: TRBJ1-1
D gene: NA
clone size: NA
CDR3 protein: CASSQVAVYTEAFF
CDR3 DNA: TGTGCCAGCAGTCAGGTCGCGGTGTACACTGAAGCTTTCTTT

V gene: TRBV7-2
J gene: TRBJ2-5
D gene: NA
clone size: NA
CDR3 protein: CASSLERGRETQYF
CDR3 DNA: TGTGCCAGCAGCTTGGAAAGGGGTCGGGAGACCCAGTACTTC

V gene: TRBV6-5
J gene: TRBJ1-2
D gene: TRBD1
clone size: once
CDR3 protein: CASSYDRGRIGGYTF
CDR3 DNA: TGTGCCAGCAGTTACGACAGGGGGCGCATTGGTGGCTACACCTTC

V gene: TRBV7-2
J gene: TRBJ2-5
D gene: TRBD1
clone size: NA
CDR3 protein: CASSFYQGVVETQYF
CDR3 DNA: TGTGCCAGCAGCTTTTATCAGGGGGTAGTGGAGACCCAGTACTTC

V gene: TRBV11-2
J gene: TRBJ1-2
D gene: NA
clone size: NA
CDR3 protein: CASSLVMRGETGYTF
CDR3 DNA: TGTGCCAGCAGCTTAGTGATGAGGGGGGAGACTGGCTACACCTTC

V gene: TRBV4-2
J gene: TRBJ2-2
D gene: TRBD2
clone size: NA
CDR3 protein: CASSPISGVGTGELFF
CDR3 DNA: TGTGCCAGCAGCCCAATTAGCGGGGTCGGCACCGGGGAGCTGTTTTTT

V gene: TRBV6-5
J gene: TRBJ2-2
D gene: TRBD2
clone size: NA
CDR3 protein: CASSLRTRKYTGELFF
CDR3 DNA: TGTGCCAGCAGTTTACGGACTAGAAAGTACACCGGGGAGCTGTTTTTT

V gene: TRBV25-1
J gene: TRBJ2-7
D gene: NA
clone size: NA
CDR3 protein: CASSLSGTPLGEQYF
CDR3 DNA: TGTGCCAGCAGTTTGAGTGGGACACCCTTGGGCGAGCAGTACTTC

V gene: TRBV28
J gene: TRBJ1-1
D gene: NA
clone size: NA
CDR3 protein: CASEVNTEAFF
CDR3 DNA: TGTGCCAGCGAGGTGAACACTGAAGCTTTCTTT

V gene: TRBV2
J gene: TRBJ2-2
D gene: NA
clone size: NA
CDR3 protein: CARMRQGPNTGELFF
CDR3 DNA: TGTGCCAGGATGAGGCAGGGGCCTAACACCGGGGAGCTGTTTTTT

V gene: TRBV2
J gene: TRBJ2-2
D gene: NA
clone size: NA
CDR3 protein: CASSEVSRTGELFF
CDR3 DNA: TGTGCCAGCAGTGAAGTTTCCCGAACCGGGGAGCTGTTTTTT

V gene: TRBV7-8
J gene: TRBJ2-7
D gene: TRBD1
clone size: few
CDR3 protein: CASSLATGAYEQYF
CDR3 DNA: TGTGCCAGCAGCTTAGCGACAGGGGCCTACGAGCAGTACTTC

V gene: TRBV19
J gene: TRBJ2-1
D gene: NA
clone size: few
CDR3 protein: CASSRGTYNEQFF
CDR3 DNA: TGTGCCAGTAGTAGGGGTACCTACAATGAGCAGTTCTTC

V gene: TRBV7-9
J gene: TRBJ2-5
D gene: NA
clone size: NA
CDR3 protein: CASSFDGVSETQYF
CDR3 DNA: TGTGCCAGCAGCTTTGACGGGGTATCGGAGACCCAGTACTTC

V gene: TRBV23-1
J gene: TRBJ2-1
D gene: NA
clone size: few
CDR3 protein: CASSQQDEQFF
CDR3 DNA: TGCGCCAGCAGTCAACAGGATGAGCAGTTCTTC

V gene: TRBV19
J gene: TRBJ2-3
D gene: TRBD2
clone size: few
CDR3 protein: CASRRHGLAGGPTDTQYF
CDR3 DNA: TGTGCCAGTAGACGTCATGGACTAGCGGGAGGCCCCACAGATACGCAGTATTTT